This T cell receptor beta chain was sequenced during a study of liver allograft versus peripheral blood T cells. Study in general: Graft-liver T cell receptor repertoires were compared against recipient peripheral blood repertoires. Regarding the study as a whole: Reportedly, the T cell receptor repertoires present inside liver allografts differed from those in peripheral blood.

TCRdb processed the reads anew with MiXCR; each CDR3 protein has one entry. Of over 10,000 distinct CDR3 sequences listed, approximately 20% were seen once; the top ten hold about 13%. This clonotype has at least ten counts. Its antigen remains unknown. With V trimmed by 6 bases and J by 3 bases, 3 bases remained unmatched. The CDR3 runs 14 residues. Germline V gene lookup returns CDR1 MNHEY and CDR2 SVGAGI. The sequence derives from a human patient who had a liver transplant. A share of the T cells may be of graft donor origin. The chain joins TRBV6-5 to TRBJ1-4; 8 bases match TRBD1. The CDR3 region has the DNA TGTGCCAGCAGGCCGGGACAGGCTAATGAAAAACTGTTTTTT. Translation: CASRPGQANEKLFF.